This TCR beta chain was recorded in a study of cytomegalovirus exposure and HLA in healthy donors. Study details: Sequencing of some 190 million T cells in an earlier analysis found 100 million to 140 million unique TCR beta sequences. A preliminary data release comprised 80 million to 95 million unique TCRs obtained from HLA-typed donors.

The primer mix had 60 Vbeta and 13 Jbeta primers. The data were produced by immunoSEQ multiplex PCR, yet TCRdb's version contains in-frame clones alone and is incomplete. The data show roughly 120,000 clones, around 77% seen once. The CDR3 is made up of 15 amino acids. V lost 0 bases, J lost 3 bases, and 11 bases lay in between. Looked up from germline, CDR1 is SGHAT and CDR2 is FQNNGV. The receptor was derived from a woman aged 40 to 55 in good health and CMV-seropositive. The chain is built from TRBV11-2 and TRBJ1-1; D is uncertain. Sequenced sample: PBMCs. Here the CDR3 DNA reads TGTGCCAGCAGCTTAGAAGCGGTCGGGGACACTGAAGCTTTCTTT. It is translated as CASSLEAVGDTEAFF.